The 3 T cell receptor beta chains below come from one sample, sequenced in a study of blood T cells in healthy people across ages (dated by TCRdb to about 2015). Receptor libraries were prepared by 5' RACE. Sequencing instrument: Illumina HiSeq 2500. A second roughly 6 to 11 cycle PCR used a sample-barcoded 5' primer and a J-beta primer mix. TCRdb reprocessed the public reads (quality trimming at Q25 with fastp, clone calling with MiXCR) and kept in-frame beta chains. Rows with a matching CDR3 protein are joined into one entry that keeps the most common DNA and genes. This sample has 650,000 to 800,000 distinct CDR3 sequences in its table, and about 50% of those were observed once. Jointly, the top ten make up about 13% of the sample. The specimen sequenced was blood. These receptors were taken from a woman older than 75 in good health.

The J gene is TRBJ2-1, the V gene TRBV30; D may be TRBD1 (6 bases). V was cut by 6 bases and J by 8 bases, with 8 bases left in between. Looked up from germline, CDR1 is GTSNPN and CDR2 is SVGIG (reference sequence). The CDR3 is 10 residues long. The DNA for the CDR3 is TGTGCCTGTGGACAGTATGAGCAGTTCTTC. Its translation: CACGQYEQFF.

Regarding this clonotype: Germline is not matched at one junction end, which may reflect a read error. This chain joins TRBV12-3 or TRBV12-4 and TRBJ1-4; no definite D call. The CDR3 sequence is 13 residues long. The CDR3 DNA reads TGTACCAGCAGTTTATATAGTAATGAAAAACTGTTTTTT. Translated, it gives CTSSLYSNEKLFF.

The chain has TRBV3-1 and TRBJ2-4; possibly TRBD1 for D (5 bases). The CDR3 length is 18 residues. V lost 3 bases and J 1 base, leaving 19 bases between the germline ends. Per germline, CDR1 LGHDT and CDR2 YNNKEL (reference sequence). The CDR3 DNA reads TGTGCCAGCAGCCATCAAGATTGGGGCAAGTCGGCCAAAAACATTCAGTACTTC. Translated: CASSHQDWGKSAKNIQYF.